This T cell receptor (beta chain) was captured by sequencing in a study of T-cell memory formation after mild COVID-19. Overall study context: Largely, TCR clusters stayed within a single donor.

Trimming at V came to 6 bases and at J to 0 bases, leaving 10 bases not matched to a gene. In germline, CDR1 is DFQATT, CDR2 SNEGSKA (reference sequence). The CDR3 is 18 amino acids. One entry per CDR3 protein results from TCRdb running MiXCR on the 5' RACE reads. Among about 350,000 distinct CDR3 sequences listed, roughly 13% were seen once. J is TRBJ2-1 and V is TRBV20-1, with TRBD2 matching over 14 bases. The TCR originated in a man aged 18 to 29 who had mild COVID-19 (a few samples of this study predate the infection). Cell type and time point are not known. Sequenced: PBMCs or a T cell subset sorted from them (not recorded which). CDR3: CSALISGTSGGSYNEQFF. The CDR3 DNA is TGCAGTGCCCTTATCTCCGGGACTAGCGGGGGCTCCTACAATGAGCAGTTCTTC.